Below, one T cell receptor beta chain is given with its context. CDR1 SNHLY and CDR2 FYNNEI come from the germline V gene. CDR3 size: 13 residues. The V and J ends lost 3 bases and 10 bases respectively, with 13 bases between them. The data were obtained in a study of blood T cell repertoires in COVID-19. The wider study: PBMCs, B-cell-depleted T cells, or T cells were the source of the cDNA or gDNA that made up the material.

Study processing details: Estimation of nucleated cell counts was performed using reference gene primer amplification. Using immunoSEQ multiplex PCR, the repertoire was profiled, and TCRdb retains in-frame clones only, with some absent. V and J calls and clone size come straight from that table; D and trimming were deduced from the DNA. The sample records more than 110,000 clones, 80% to 85% being singletons. The genes are TRBV2 and TRBJ2-1, with D unresolved. The sequence was obtained from a woman aged 60-75 years with acute or convalescent COVID-19. Sequencing was carried out using peripheral blood. The CDR3 nucleotides are TGTGCCAGCAGTGATGTGGGCTCAGTCGAGCAGTTCTTC. Amino acid sequence: CASSDVGSVEQFF.